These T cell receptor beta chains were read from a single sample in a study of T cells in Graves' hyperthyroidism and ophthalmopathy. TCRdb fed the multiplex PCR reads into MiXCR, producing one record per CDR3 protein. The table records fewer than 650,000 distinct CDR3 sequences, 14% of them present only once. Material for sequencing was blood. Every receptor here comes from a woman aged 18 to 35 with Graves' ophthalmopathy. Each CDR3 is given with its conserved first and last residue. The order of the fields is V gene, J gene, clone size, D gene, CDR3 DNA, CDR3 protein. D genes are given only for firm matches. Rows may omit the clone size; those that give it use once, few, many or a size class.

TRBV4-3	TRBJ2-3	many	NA	TGCGCCAGCAGCCAAGATCCGGGAAGCACAGATACGCAGTATTTT	CASSQDPGSTDTQYF
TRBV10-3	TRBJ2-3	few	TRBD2	TGTGCCATCAGTGAGTCATTAAGGGGAGCGGGACTTGGGACAGATACGCAGTATTTT	CAISESLRGAGLGTDTQYF
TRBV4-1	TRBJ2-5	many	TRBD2	TGCGCCAGCAGCCAAGAAAGGGGAGGGGCGGGGACCCAGTACTTC	CASSQERGGAGTQYF
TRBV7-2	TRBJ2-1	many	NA	TGTGCCAGCAGCTCAATCCCCCACTCCTACAATGAGCAGTTCTTC	CASSSIPHSYNEQFF
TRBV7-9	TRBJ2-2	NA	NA	TGTGCCAGCAGCTTGGAGACAGGAAGCACCGGGGAGCTGTTTTTT	CASSLETGSTGELFF
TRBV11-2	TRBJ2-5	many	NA	TGTGCCAGCAGCTTAGCCTCACAGGGTCCCCAAGAGACCCAGTACTTC	CASSLASQGPQETQYF
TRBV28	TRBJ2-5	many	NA	TGTGCCAGCCGCTTGGGGGGAGAGACCCAGTACTTC	CASRLGGETQYF
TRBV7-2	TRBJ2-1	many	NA	TGTGCCAGCAGCTTCTCAGGTATTTCCTACTACAATGAGCAGTTCTTC	CASSFSGISYYNEQFF
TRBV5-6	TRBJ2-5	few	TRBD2	TGTGCCAGCAGCCGGGGGGTTTCGTATCAAGAGACCCAGTACTTC	CASSRGVSYQETQYF
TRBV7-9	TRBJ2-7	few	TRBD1	TGTGCCAGCAGCTTAGCAGGGACAGGGGCTGGCGAGCAGTACTTC	CASSLAGTGAGEQYF
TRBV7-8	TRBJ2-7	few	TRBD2	TGTGCCAGCGGCGGCGGGAGTCCCCCCAAGCAGTACTTC	CASGGGSPPKQYF
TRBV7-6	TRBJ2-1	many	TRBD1	TGTGCCAGCAGCGACAGGGTCTACAATGAGCAGTTCTTC	CASSDRVYNEQFF
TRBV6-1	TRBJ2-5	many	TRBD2	TGTGCCAGCAGTTCCCCTTTTGCTAGCGGCACAGAGACCCAGTACTTC	CASSSPFASGTETQYF
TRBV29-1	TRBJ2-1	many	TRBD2	TGCAGCGCGACTAGCGACTACAATGAGCAGTTCTTC	CSATSDYNEQFF
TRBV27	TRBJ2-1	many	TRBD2	TGTGCCAGCAGTCAAAACGGACTAGCGTCCTACAATGAGCAGTTCTTC	CASSQNGLASYNEQFF
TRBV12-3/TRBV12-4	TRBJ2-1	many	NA	TGTGCCAGCAGTCCCGACTCGTTAGTGGGAGAGCAGTTCTTC	CASSPDSLVGEQFF
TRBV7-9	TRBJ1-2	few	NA	TGTGCCAGCAGCTTAGCGGCAGGTGAGAACTATGGCTACACCTTC	CASSLAAGENYGYTF
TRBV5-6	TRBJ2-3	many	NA	TGTGCCAGCGAAGGGGGGCAGGCAGATACGCAGTATTTT	CASEGGQADTQYF
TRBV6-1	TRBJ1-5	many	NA	TGTGCCAGCATGACAGGAGATTATAGCAATCAGCCCCAGCATTTT	CASMTGDYSNQPQHF
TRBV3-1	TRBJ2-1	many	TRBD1	TGTGCCAGCAGCCGTCCGGACAGGGGTGGCTACAATGAGCAGTTCTTC	CASSRPDRGGYNEQFF
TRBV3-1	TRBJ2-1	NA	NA	TGTGCCAGCTCATTCAACACCCTACAGGGTGGGGGCGGCTACAATGAGCAGTTCTTC	CASSFNTLQGGGGYNEQFF
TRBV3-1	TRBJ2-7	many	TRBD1	TGTGCCAGTAGAAGGGACAGGCGCCCCTACGAGCAGTACTTC	CASRRDRRPYEQYF
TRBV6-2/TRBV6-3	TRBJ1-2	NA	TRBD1	TGTGCCAGCAGGGGACAGGGGGCCCATGGCTACACCTTC	CASRGQGAHGYTF